Listed here are 30 T cell receptor beta chains from one sample, sequenced in a study of beta chain features in type 1 diabetes. The isolated RNA, all of it, was reverse transcribed, so expressed TCRB transcripts were what got sequenced. TCRdb keeps only in-frame clones here, not all; method: immunoSEQ multiplex PCR. The table includes 130,000 or so clones, roughly 9.7% detected once. Sequenced material: central memory CD4+ T cells from blood. The receptors were sampled from a woman in her 40s in good health.

With regard to this clone: The sample holds other DNA sequences that translate to the same CDR3. The chain uses TRBV7-2 and TRBJ2-1; 12 nucleotides match TRBD2. The CDR3 covers 15 residues. Germline CDR1 and CDR2: SGHTA and FQGNSA. Trimming took 4 bases from V and 4 from J; bases not matched to a gene: 2. The CDR3: CASSSTSGGYNEQFF. DNA for the CDR3: TGTGCCAGCAGCTCGACTAGCGGGGGTTACAATGAGCAGTTCTTC.

This clone occurred a few times. V usage is TRBV5-1 and J usage is TRBJ2-7, with D tentatively TRBD1 (6 bases). V was pared by 4 bases and J by 7 bases, with 18 bases between. Germline lookup yields CDR1 SGHRS and CDR2 YFSETQ. The CDR3 contains 14 residues. The CDR3 nucleotides are TGCGCCAGCAGCCCAAGGACAGCTGTGGAGGAGCAGTACTTC. It specifies CASSPRTAVEEQYF. Complete variable domain (other parts from reference TRBV5-1 and TRBJ2-7): KAGVTQTPRYLIKTRGQQVTLSCSPISGHRSVSWYQQTPGQGLQFLFEYFSETQRNKGNFPGRFSGRQFSNSRSEMNVSTLELGDSALYLCASSPRTAVEEQYFGPGTRLTVT.

This clone was seen many times. Here the CDR3 DNA reads TGCGCCAGCAGCCCTTCCGGGACAGGGGGCTTTAATCAGCCCCAGCATTTT. The encoded protein is CASSPSGTGGFNQPQHF. This chain joins TRBV4-1 and TRBJ1-5, with 12 bases aligning to TRBD1. The CDR3 loop spans 17 amino acids. The V segment lost 4 bases and the J segment 4 bases; nucleotides outside the gene matches: 8. Germline V gene lookup returns CDR1 MGHRA and CDR2 YSYEKL.

This chain uses TRBV29-1 with TRBJ1-4; D remains ambiguous. Trimming stripped 5 bases from V and 0 bases from J, with 7 bases between. This CDR3 spans 13 amino acids. Germline-derived CDR1 and CDR2 are SQVTM and ANQGSEA. The DNA for the CDR3 is TGCAGCGTTAGCCACGCAACTAATGAAAAACTGTTTTTT. Translated: CSVSHATNEKLFF.

The genes are TRBV11-2 and TRBJ2-5; the match to TRBD1 covers 7 bases. V lost 5 bases and J lost 7; bases outside the gene matches: 7. The germline CDR1 and CDR2 sequences are SGHAT and FQNNGV. The CDR3 contains 13 residues. CDR3 sequence: CASSRGQDGTQYF. The CDR3 nucleotides are TGTGCCAGCAGCCGCGGACAGGACGGGACCCAGTACTTC.

The chain combines TRBV7-2 with TRBJ1-5; 9 bases line up with TRBD1. V was pared by 5 bases and J by 3 bases, with 5 bases of the junction left unmatched. Germline lookup yields CDR1 SGHTA and CDR2 FQGNSA. There are 15 residues in the CDR3. CDR3 sequence (DNA): TGTGCCAGCAGCCCGACAGGGGGTAACAATCAGCCCCAGCATTTT. This encodes CASSPTGGNNQPQHF.

This CDR3 reads CASSQGGGPDTGELFF. The CDR3 DNA reads TGTGCCAGCAGCCAAGGGGGAGGGCCGGACACCGGGGAGCTGTTTTTT. The chain carries TRBV4-2 and TRBJ2-2; 7 positions agree with TRBD2. The CDR3 consists of 16 residues. Germline V gives CDR1 LGHNA, CDR2 YNFKEQ. Losses at the gene ends were 1 base for V and 3 bases for J; bases not matched to a gene: 5.

The chain has TRBV6-1 and TRBJ1-5; possible D gene TRBD1, 6 bases. The V and J ends lost 5 bases and 0 bases respectively, with 11 bases between them. This CDR3 comprises 15 residues. CDR1 is MNHNS, CDR2 SASEGT, per germline. CDR3 nucleotides: TGTGCCAGCAGTCGACAGGTAGATAGCAATCAGCCCCAGCATTTT. It encodes CASSRQVDSNQPQHF.

This clone showed up just a few times. The genes are TRBV7-2 and TRBJ1-2, with D possibly being TRBD1 (5 bases). Trimming left V 2 bases short and J 7 bases short, with 14 bases between. The CDR3 has 14 residues. Germline V CDR1 and CDR2: SGHTA, FQGNSA. The CDR3 bases are TGTGCCAGCAGCTTACCGGGCGGGGGAGGTGGCTACACCTTC. Residues: CASSLPGGGGGYTF.

V and J are TRBV7-9 and TRBJ2-7; tentative D call: TRBD1 (6 bases). CDR1 and CDR2 from the germline V gene are SEHNR and FQNEAQ (reference sequence). Trimming removed 4 bases from V and 4 bases from J, with 11 bases in between. This CDR3 has 13 amino acids. The CDR3 DNA sequence: TGTGCCAGCAGCTACACCGGGACATACGAGCAGTACTTC. As protein: CASSYTGTYEQYF.

This clone has only a few counts. The gene calls are TRBV18 and TRBJ1-5; 7 bases map to TRBD1. The trim removed 3 bases at V and 0 bases at J, leaving 5 bases unmatched. This CDR3 comprises 16 residues. Germline CDR1 is KGHSH and CDR2 is LQKENI. CDR3 nucleotides: TGTGCCAGCTCACCCGGGACAGTGAATAGCAATCAGCCCCAGCATTTT. Amino acid sequence: CASSPGTVNSNQPQHF.

This clone was found a few times. The chain carries TRBV5-1 and TRBJ2-3, with 9 bases identical to TRBD2. The CDR3 length is 14 residues. The germline CDR1 and CDR2 sequences are SGHRS and YFSETQ. With V trimmed by 5 bases and J by 2 bases, 3 bases remained unmatched. DNA of the CDR3: TGCGCCAGCAGGACTAGCGGAAACACAGATACGCAGTATTTT. Amino acid sequence: CASRTSGNTDTQYF.

V usage is TRBV6-4 and J usage is TRBJ2-7; 9 nucleotides align to TRBD2. Germline CDR1 reads MRHNA; CDR2 reads SNTAGT. The CDR3 is 16 amino acids. V dropped 7 bases and J dropped 0; count of bases not matched to a gene: 10. DNA of the CDR3: TGTGCCAGCACCGACGGGCGGGGGGGCTTCTCCTACGAGCAGTACTTC. Protein product: CASTDGRGGFSYEQYF.

The chain recombines TRBV11-2 with TRBJ1-1; D may be TRBD1 (5 bases). Trimming took off 3 bases at V and 0 bases at J, with 8 bases between the two ends. The germline V gene encodes CDR1 SGHAT and CDR2 FQNNGV. This CDR3 comprises 14 residues. The chain's CDR3 is CASSFRGLNTEAFF. DNA of the CDR3: TGTGCCAGCAGCTTTAGGGGATTGAACACTGAAGCTTTCTTT.

V gene TRBV6-1 combines with J gene TRBJ2-5; D is unresolved. The J call could be wrong; TRBJ2-7 is a better fit for the DNA end. CDR1 MNHNS and CDR2 SASEGT come from the germline V gene. The CDR3 contains 15 residues. The CDR3 region is CASSPRLSSSYEQYF. The CDR3 DNA follows: TGTGCCAGCAGTCCTCGACTCTCCAGCTCCTACGAGCAGTACTTC.

V is TRBV7-8 and J is TRBJ2-5; D remains ambiguous. The CDR3 has 12 amino acids. The V and J ends lost 2 bases and 4 bases respectively, with 5 bases between them. Germline-derived CDR1 and CDR2 are SGHVS and FQNEAQ. In nucleotides, the CDR3 is TGTGCCAGCAGCTTAAGCTTAGAGACCCAGTACTTC. This codes for CASSLSLETQYF.

This clone was detected only a few times. The chain is built from TRBV5-8 and TRBJ2-6; 9 bases line up with TRBD1. The CDR3 contains 16 residues. Germline assignment: CDR1 SGHTS and CDR2 YDEGEE. With V trimmed by 4 bases and J by 2 bases, 4 bases remained unmatched. DNA for the CDR3: TGTGCCAGCAGCGAGACAGGGGGAACTGGGGCCAACGTCCTGACTTTC. The encoded protein is CASSETGGTGANVLTF.

The sample holds a few counts of this clone. V and J are TRBV2 and TRBJ1-1, with D possibly matching TRBD1 (5 bases). V dropped 5 bases and J dropped 3 bases, with 10 bases sitting between them. The CDR3 runs to 13 residues. Germline V gene data show CDR1 as SNHLY and CDR2 as FYNNEI. This CDR3 reads CASSSWGDTEAFF. CDR3 coding DNA: TGTGCCAGCAGTAGCTGGGGGGACACTGAAGCTTTCTTT.

This clone was seen more than once but under ten times. The V and J genes are TRBV5-4 and TRBJ2-5; 9 nucleotides agree with TRBD2. CDR1 is SGHNT, CDR2 YYREEE, per germline (reference sequence). This CDR3 comprises 12 residues. After removal of 4 bases from V and 8 bases from J, the junction contained 3 bases not matched to a gene. This chain's CDR3 is CASSERGATQYF. For the CDR3, the DNA is TGTGCCAGCAGCGAGCGGGGGGCTACCCAGTACTTC. The entire variable domain, with the rest obtained from reference TRBV5-4 and TRBJ2-5, is as follows: ETGVTQSPTHLIKTRGQQVTLRCSSQSGHNTVSWYQQALGQGPQFIFQYYREEENGRGNFPPRFSGLQFPNYSSELNVNALELDDSALYLCASSERGATQYFGPGTRLLVL.

This chain joins TRBV11-2 and TRBJ2-3, with TRBD1 as a possible D gene (6 bases). The length of the CDR3 is 12 residues. V lost 1 base, J lost 9 bases, and 8 bases lay in between. Germline-derived CDR1 and CDR2 are SGHAT and FQNNGV. The CDR3: CASSLGGPTQYF. CDR3 DNA sequence: TGTGCCAGCAGCTTAGGGGGGCCGACGCAGTATTTT.

There are a few counts of this clone. The V gene is TRBV5-6, the J gene TRBJ2-3; D possibly corresponds to TRBD2 (6 bases). V was pared by 4 bases and J by 4 bases, with 19 bases between. Germline loops: CDR1 SGHDT, CDR2 YYEEEE. The CDR3 has 16 amino acids. The CDR3 is CASSAPGRGAPDTQYF. The CDR3 nucleotides are TGTGCCAGCAGCGCGCCGGGGCGGGGAGCCCCAGATACGCAGTATTTT.

This clone has only a few counts. This rearrangement joins TRBV5-4 to TRBJ2-2; TRBD2 matches 14 bases. V lost 3 bases, J lost 0 bases, and 4 bases stayed unmatched. This CDR3 contains 18 residues. Germline loops: CDR1 SGHNT, CDR2 YYREEE (reference sequence). This CDR3 is CASSSGTSGGSNTGELFF. CDR3 coding DNA: TGTGCCAGCAGCTCCGGGACTAGCGGGGGATCGAACACCGGGGAGCTGTTTTTT.

V and J are TRBV5-6 and TRBJ2-3; TRBD2 is a possible D gene (5 bases). V was pared by 4 bases and J by 0 bases, with 21 bases between. The CDR3 totals 18 residues. The germline V gene encodes CDR1 SGHDT and CDR2 YYEEEE. The CDR3 reads CASSDLPGKDLSTDTQYF. CDR3 DNA: TGTGCCAGCAGCGACCTACCGGGAAAAGATCTTAGCACAGATACGCAGTATTTT.

The rearrangement uses TRBV9 and TRBJ2-3; possible D gene TRBD1, 6 bases. V was cut by 4 bases and J by 0 bases, with 15 bases left in between. Germline CDR1 is SGDLS and CDR2 is YYNGEE. The CDR3 sequence is 16 residues long. CDR3 sequence: CASSPPGTTSTDTQYF. In DNA form, the CDR3 reads TGTGCCAGCAGCCCCCCCGGGACAACTAGCACAGATACGCAGTATTTT. Complete variable domain (other parts from reference TRBV9 and TRBJ2-3): DSGVTQTPKHLITATGQRVTLRCSPRSGDLSVYWYQQSLDQGLQFLIQYYNGEERAKGNILERFSAQQFPDLHSELNLSSLELGDSALYFCASSPPGTTSTDTQYFGPGTRLTVL.

The chain combines TRBV5-8 with TRBJ1-6, with TRBD1 identical over 8 bases. Germline V gives CDR1 SGHTS, CDR2 YDEGEE. The J segment lost 8 bases and the V segment lost 1 base, leaving 11 bases of the junction unmatched. This CDR3 has 17 amino acids. Here the CDR3 reads CASSLYGQGASYSPLHF. In DNA form, the CDR3 reads TGTGCCAGCAGCTTGTACGGACAGGGAGCCTCGTATTCACCCCTCCACTTT.

The gene calls are TRBV11-2 and TRBJ2-1; the D gene is possibly TRBD1 (6 bases). V was clipped by 5 bases and J by 0 bases, with 17 bases between them. Germline lookup yields CDR1 SGHAT and CDR2 FQNNGV. The CDR3 covers 17 residues. The CDR3 bases are TGTGCCAGCAGCCCCAGGGGCGGGTACAGCTCCTACAATGAGCAGTTCTTC. It translates to CASSPRGGYSSYNEQFF.

The V and J genes are TRBV28 and TRBJ2-7; perhaps TRBD1 as D (5 bases). CDR3 size: 14 residues. The germline gives CDR1 MDHEN, CDR2 SYDVKM. V was clipped by 6 bases and J by 1 base, with 13 bases between them. The CDR3 coding sequence is TGTGCCAGCAGAGGGGCCTCAGTATCCTACGAGCAGTACTTC. This sequence encodes CASRGASVSYEQYF.

This clone showed up just a few times. The rearrangement links TRBV29-1 to TRBJ2-1; TRBD1 matches at 8 bases. The CDR3 has 12 residues. The J segment lost 6 bases and the V segment lost 7 bases, leaving 5 bases of the junction unmatched. The germline V gene encodes CDR1 SQVTM and CDR2 ANQGSEA. CDR3 sequence: CSAHTGGNEQFF. The DNA for the CDR3 is TGCAGCGCCCATACAGGGGGCAATGAGCAGTTCTTC.

Ten or more counts support this clone. V gene TRBV7-2 combines with J gene TRBJ2-5; possible D gene TRBD2, 6 bases. Germline CDR1 reads SGHTA; CDR2 reads FQGNSA. The CDR3 is made up of 14 amino acids. Trimming removed 0 bases from V and 8 bases from J, with 13 bases in between. CDR3 sequence reads: CASSLARASDTQYF. The CDR3 region has the DNA TGTGCCAGCAGCTTAGCTCGGGCTAGCGATACCCAGTACTTC.

This clone was seen many times. The gene calls are TRBV7-2 and TRBJ1-1; TRBD1 matches 7 bases. V gave up 4 bases and J gave up 2 bases; unmatched junction bases: 7. The CDR3 runs to 15 residues. The germline V gene has CDR1 SGHTA and CDR2 FQGNSA. CDR3 bases: TGTGCCAGCAGCTATTCGACAGGGCGAAACACTGAAGCTTTCTTT. This encodes CASSYSTGRNTEAFF. Full variable domain (missing parts from reference TRBV7-2 and TRBJ1-1): GAGVSQSPSNKVTEKGKDVELRCDPISGHTALYWYRQSLGQGLEFLIYFQGNSAPDKSGLPSDRFSAERTGGSVSTLTIQRTQQEDSAVYLCASSYSTGRNTEAFFGQGTRLTVV.